This T cell receptor (beta chain) was found in a study of cytomegalovirus exposure and HLA in healthy donors. Overall study context: HLA-typed donors were the source of about 85 million unique TCRs held in an early data release.

This CDR3 is 16 amino acids long. The germline gives CDR1 MNHNY, CDR2 SVGAGI (reference sequence). PCR involved 60 Vbeta and 13 Jbeta primers. Method: immunoSEQ multiplex PCR; TCRdb's copy keeps in-frame clones and lacks some. The sample records approximately 150,000 clones, over 70% being singletons. As for this clone: One junction end disagrees with the germline gene, perhaps due to a read error. This same CDR3 is encoded by further DNA sequences in the sample.

The sequence came from a woman in her thirties or forties in good health and CMV-seronegative. This chain joins TRBV6-6 and TRBJ2-1, with 11 bases matching TRBD2. Input material: PBMCs. The CDR3 spells CASSYPLAGGNNEQFF. CDR3 nucleotide sequence: TGTGCCAGTAGTTATCCCCTAGCGGGAGGAAACAATGAGCAGTTCTTC.